Below are 13 T cell receptor beta chains sequenced from a single sample in a study of T cell responses to AZD1222 COVID-19 vaccine. The data were produced by immunoSEQ multiplex PCR, yet TCRdb's version contains in-frame clones alone and is incomplete. The data contain about 100,000 clones, roughly 86% of them seen just once; the ten biggest clones take up around 3.8%. Here the sequenced sample was peripheral blood, taken on day 0 of MenACWY control vaccination. The receptors here all came from an adult in good health.

The chain couples TRBV11-2 to TRBJ2-7; 7 nucleotides line up with TRBD2. There are 14 residues in the CDR3. In germline, CDR1 is SGHAT, CDR2 FQNNGV. The J segment lost 5 bases and the V segment lost 1 base, leaving 5 bases of the junction unmatched. The CDR3 bases are TGTGCCAGCAGCTTAGTTTGGGAGGGACACGAGCAGTACTTC. This translates into CASSLVWEGHEQYF.

The chain couples TRBV5-1 to TRBJ2-5; a weak D match, TRBD2 (6 bases). The ends were cut back, 5 bases at V and 1 base at J, with 18 bases in the middle. CDR1 SGHRS and CDR2 YFSETQ come from the germline V gene. The CDR3 covers 16 residues. The CDR3 region is CASRSGVGPFQETQYF. The CDR3 bases are TGCGCCAGCAGGTCGGGAGTCGGGCCATTCCAAGAGACCCAGTACTTC.

The chain joins TRBV2 to TRBJ1-2; maybe TRBD1 (5 bases). CDR1 and CDR2 (germline): SNHLY, FYNNEI. The CDR3 sequence is 14 residues long. The V gene lost 3 bases and the J gene lost 1 base, with 9 bases spanning the gap. The CDR3 reads CASSESGFNYGYTF. In DNA, the CDR3 is TGTGCCAGCAGTGAGTCAGGGTTTAACTATGGCTACACCTTC.

The chain uses TRBV7-6 and TRBJ2-5; D unclear. This CDR3 region has 14 residues. The germline CDR1 and CDR2 sequences are SGHVS and FNYEAQ. V dropped 2 bases and J dropped 1 base, with 8 bases sitting between them. The CDR3 reads CASSLPGRQETQYF. The CDR3 nucleotides read TGTGCCAGCAGCTTACCCGGCCGCCAAGAGACCCAGTACTTC.

The gene calls are TRBV24-1 and TRBJ1-2; no definite D call. The CDR3 totals 12 residues. The germline V gene encodes CDR1 KGHDR and CDR2 SFDVKD. Trimming pared 1 base from V and 6 bases from J, leaving 5 bases between. The CDR3 nucleotides read TGTGCCACCAGTGATTTTGGGGATGGCTACACCTTC. Protein sequence: CATSDFGDGYTF.

This chain connects TRBV6-2 or TRBV6-3 to TRBJ1-4, with D unclear. The V gene's germline CDR1 is MNHEY and CDR2 SVGEGT. V was cut by 6 bases and J by 8 bases, with 19 bases left in between. The CDR3 runs to 15 residues. The CDR3 DNA is TGTGCCAGCAGCCAAAGGGTCGCAGACTTAGAAAAACTGTTTTTT. This sequence encodes CASSQRVADLEKLFF.

The chain employs TRBV28 and TRBJ2-7; 10 bases agree with TRBD2. This CDR3 contains 16 residues. The germline V gene has CDR1 MDHEN and CDR2 SYDVKM. V dropped 5 bases and J dropped 6; count of bases not matched to a gene: 13. CDR3 in amino acids: CASSPARLAGVVEQYF. CDR3 in DNA: TGTGCCAGCAGTCCAGCCCGGCTAGCGGGAGTCGTCGAGCAGTACTTC.

J is TRBJ2-7 and V is TRBV4-3; 10 bases match TRBD1. The CDR3 is 14 amino acids. CDR1 is LGHNA and CDR2 is YSLEER in the germline V gene. V lost 4 bases to trimming and J lost 1 base; unmatched junction nucleotides: 1. CDR3 DNA sequence: TGCGCCAGCAGCCGGGACAGGGGTTCCTACGAGCAGTACTTC. Amino acids: CASSRDRGSYEQYF.

This chain links TRBV19 with TRBJ2-1; the D is unclear. V lost 0 bases and J lost 0, with 15 bases in between. Germline loops: CDR1 LNHDA, CDR2 SQIVND (reference sequence). The CDR3 loop spans 18 amino acids. CDR3 sequence: CASSIEGPRRSSYNEQFF. The CDR3 nucleotides are TGTGCCAGTAGTATAGAAGGTCCCCGGCGGAGCTCCTACAATGAGCAGTTCTTC.

The chain employs TRBV7-2 and TRBJ1-6; tentatively, D is TRBD1 (6 bases). V was pared by 0 bases and J by 2 bases, with 8 bases between. Germline V lookup: CDR1 SGHTA, CDR2 FQGNSA. The CDR3 runs to 16 residues. The CDR3 coding sequence is TGTGCCAGCAGCTTAGCGGGGGGCGCCTATAATTCACCCCTCCACTTT. Its protein is CASSLAGGAYNSPLHF.

This clone has just one count. The chain employs TRBV30 and TRBJ2-4; 8 bases are shared with TRBD2. V shed 5 bases, J shed 3 bases, and the junction held 6 bases outside the gene matches. Looked up from germline, CDR1 is GTSNPN and CDR2 is SVGIG (reference sequence). The length of the CDR3 is 14 residues. The CDR3 region is CAWGSGEGKNIQYF. In DNA, the CDR3 is TGTGCCTGGGGTAGCGGGGAAGGCAAAAACATTCAGTACTTC.

This chain connects TRBV28 to TRBJ1-5, with D maybe TRBD1 (6 bases). The CDR3 has 15 amino acids. The germline gives CDR1 MDHEN, CDR2 SYDVKM. The V gene lost 5 bases and the J gene lost 7 bases, with 18 bases spanning the gap. The CDR3 nucleotides read TGTGCCAGCAGTCCTGTAATGGGGGGGCACCAGCCCCAGCATTTT. It codes for CASSPVMGGHQPQHF.

This clone has a single count. The rearrangement uses TRBV7-9 and TRBJ1-5; tentatively, D is TRBD1 (5 bases). From germline, CDR1 is SEHNR and CDR2 FQNEAQ (reference sequence). The V end lost 5 bases, the J end lost 3 bases, and 14 bases lay between the germline ends. The CDR3 extends over 15 amino acids. The chain's CDR3 is CASSPGTLNNQPQHF. CDR3 nucleotides: TGTGCCAGCAGCCCCGGGACCCTTAACAATCAGCCCCAGCATTTT.